The clone carrying this TCR beta chain was seen only a few times. Its antigen is unidentified. This entry belongs to a study of T cell repertoires in cytomegalovirus infection. Study overall: An indication of both CMV infection and matching HLA type came from public TCR beta signatures. Findings and caveats of the study: Across the ex vivo response, the dominant clonotypes were HLA-C-restricted CMV-specific TCR beta clonotypes. Cumulative public TCR beta family frequency identified CMV carriers with the relevant HLA.

This CDR3 spans 14 amino acids. Trimming pared 3 bases from V and 2 bases from J, leaving 8 bases between. MiXCR, applied by TCRdb to the reads, yields one record per CDR3 protein. The sample carries tens of thousands of distinct CDR3 sequences, roughly 22% recorded once. This chain links TRBV12-3 or TRBV12-4 with TRBJ1-5; D is undetermined. This receptor was obtained from a human donor in good health (CMV status not recorded). Some clones in this sample may be carry-over from other donors' samples. The sample comprised PBMCs, sequenced either directly or after in vitro stimulation (not recorded which). CDR3 residues: CASSFSQRNQPQHF. CDR3 DNA: TGTGCCAGCAGTTTTTCACAGCGCAATCAGCCCCAGCATTTT.